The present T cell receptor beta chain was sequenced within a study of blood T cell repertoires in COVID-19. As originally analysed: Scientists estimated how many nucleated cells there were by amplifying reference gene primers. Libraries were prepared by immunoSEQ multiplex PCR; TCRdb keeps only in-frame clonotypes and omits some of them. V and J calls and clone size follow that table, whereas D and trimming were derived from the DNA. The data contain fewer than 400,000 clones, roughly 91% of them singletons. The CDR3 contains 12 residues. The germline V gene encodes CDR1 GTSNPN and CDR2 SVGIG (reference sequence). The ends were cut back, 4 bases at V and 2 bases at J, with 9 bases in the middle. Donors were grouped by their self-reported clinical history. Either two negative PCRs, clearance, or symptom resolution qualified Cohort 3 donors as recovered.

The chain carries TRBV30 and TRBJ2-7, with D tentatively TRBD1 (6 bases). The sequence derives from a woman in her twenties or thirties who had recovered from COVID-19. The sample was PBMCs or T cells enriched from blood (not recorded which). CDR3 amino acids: CAWKDSTYEQYF. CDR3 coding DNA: TGTGCCTGGAAGGACAGTACCTACGAGCAGTACTTC.